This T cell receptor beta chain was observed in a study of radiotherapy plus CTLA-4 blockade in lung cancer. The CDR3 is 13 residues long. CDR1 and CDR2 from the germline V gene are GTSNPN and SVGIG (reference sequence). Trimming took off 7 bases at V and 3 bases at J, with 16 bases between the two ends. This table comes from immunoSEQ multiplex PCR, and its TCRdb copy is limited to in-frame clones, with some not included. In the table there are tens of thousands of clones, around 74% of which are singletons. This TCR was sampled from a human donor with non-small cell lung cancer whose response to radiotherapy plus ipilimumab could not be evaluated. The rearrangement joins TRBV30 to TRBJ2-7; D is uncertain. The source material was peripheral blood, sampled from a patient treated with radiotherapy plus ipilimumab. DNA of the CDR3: TGTGCCTCGAGAGTAGCACCGCTCTACGAGCAGTACTTC. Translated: CASRVAPLYEQYF.